The 26 T cell receptor beta chains presented below share a single source sample, sequenced in a study of OX40 agonist ivuxolimab in advanced cancers. Sequencing was performed with immunoSEQ multiplex PCR; in TCRdb, only in-frame clones are kept and a portion is missing. The repertoire holds some 30,000 clones, with less than 90% as singletons. Sequenced material: CD4+ or CD8+ T cells sorted from blood, taken in a trial of the OX40 agonist ivuxolimab. These receptors were taken from an adult with an advanced solid tumor such as melanoma, head and neck, liver or kidney cancer.

This clone has just one count. The chain couples TRBV7-9 to TRBJ2-2; the match to TRBD1 covers 8 bases. Germline values: CDR1 SEHNR, CDR2 FQNEAQ (reference sequence). With 5 bases clipped from V and 3 bases from J, the junction kept 5 bases outside the gene matches. The CDR3 is made up of 15 amino acids. DNA of the CDR3: TGTGCCAGCAGCCGCTCGGGACAGGACACCGGGGAGCTGTTTTTT. Protein: CASSRSGQDTGELFF. The entire variable domain, with the rest obtained from reference TRBV7-9 and TRBJ2-2, is as follows: DTGVSQNPRHKITKRGQNVTFRCDPISEHNRLYWYRQTLGQGPEFLTYFQNEAQLEKSRLLSDRFSAERPKGSFSTLEIQRTEQGDSAMYLCASSRSGQDTGELFFGEGSRLTVL.

The chain employs TRBV27 and TRBJ1-5; D unresolved. The germline V and J ends were trimmed by 5 bases and 6 bases, with 11 bases remaining between them. From germline, CDR1 is MNHEY and CDR2 SMNVEV (reference sequence). The CDR3 length is 13 residues. CDR3: CASSPTEIQPQHF. The CDR3 nucleotides read TGTGCCAGCAGTCCGACGGAGATTCAGCCCCAGCATTTT.

This clone was counted only a few times. This chain uses TRBV9 with TRBJ2-1, with 7 bases matching TRBD2. The germline V gene encodes CDR1 SGDLS and CDR2 YYNGEE. CDR3 length: 17 residues. Losses at the gene ends were 4 bases for V and 6 bases for J; bases not matched to a gene: 16. In DNA form, the CDR3 reads TGTGCCAGCAGCACCCAACGGGGGGAGGCGGGTGTCAATGAGCAGTTCTTC. It codes for CASSTQRGEAGVNEQFF.

V usage is TRBV4-2 and J usage is TRBJ1-1; 11 bases are shared with TRBD1. The V gene end was trimmed by 5 bases and the J gene end by 5 bases; junction bases not matched to a gene: 4. The V gene's germline CDR1 is LGHNA and CDR2 YNFKEQ. This CDR3 comprises 14 residues. This CDR3 reads CASSWGQGVTEAFF. CDR3 DNA: TGTGCCAGCAGCTGGGGACAGGGGGTAACTGAAGCTTTCTTT.

The chain is built from TRBV5-1 and TRBJ2-1, with D perhaps TRBD2 (5 bases). V lost 3 bases to trimming and J lost 1 base, with 14 bases between them. Germline CDR1 SGHRS, CDR2 YFSETQ. CDR3 length: 16 residues. The CDR3 spells CASSSMAGLSYNEQFF. The CDR3 coding sequence is TGCGCCAGCAGCTCCATGGCGGGCCTATCCTACAATGAGCAGTTCTTC.

This clone showed up many times. The chain carries TRBV4-3 and TRBJ2-1; 8 positions agree with TRBD2. The CDR3 length is 16 residues. Germline CDR1 and CDR2: LGHNA and YSLEER. V trimming: 0 bases; J trimming: 3 bases; junction bases outside the gene matches: 4. CDR3 nucleotides: TGCGCCAGCAGCCAAGAAACTAGCGGCAACTACAATGAGCAGTTCTTC. It encodes CASSQETSGNYNEQFF.

The V call is TRBV6-5, the J call TRBJ1-2; D is perhaps TRBD1 (5 bases). Germline CDR1 is MNHEY and CDR2 is SVGAGI. The V gene lost 6 bases and the J gene lost 2 bases, with 13 bases spanning the gap. The CDR3 runs to 14 residues. The CDR3 spells CASSPSGTNYGYTF. CDR3 bases: TGTGCCAGCAGCCCCTCGGGGACCAACTATGGCTACACCTTC.

The chain employs TRBV18 and TRBJ1-2; no reliable D call. Per germline, CDR1 KGHSH and CDR2 LQKENI. V shed 1 base and J shed 7 bases, with 16 bases lying between them. This CDR3 contains 15 residues. DNA for the CDR3: TGTGCCAGCTCACCACGTCAAAACCCCGTCTTTGGCTACACCTTC. Translation: CASSPRQNPVFGYTF.

This rearrangement joins TRBV11-2 to TRBJ1-3; no clear D gene. The CDR3 is 12 residues long. Trimming took off 3 bases at V and 8 bases at J, with 8 bases between the two ends. Germline lookup yields CDR1 SGHAT and CDR2 FQNNGV. CDR3 sequence: CASSFGPDTIYF. The CDR3, as DNA: TGTGCCAGCAGCTTCGGTCCAGACACCATATATTTT.

This chain connects TRBV29-1 to TRBJ2-7; tentative D call: TRBD1 (6 bases). V shed 5 bases and J shed 3 bases, with 23 bases lying between them. The CDR3 spans 16 residues. CDR1 and CDR2 from the germline V gene are SQVTM and ANQGSEA. In DNA form, the CDR3 reads TGCAGCGTTTATGTTCCAGGGGCAGGGGCCAACTACGAGCAGTACTTC. Translating it yields CSVYVPGAGANYEQYF.

The CDR3 protein is CSARGGVTQYF. The CDR3 DNA sequence: TGCAGTGCTAGGGGGGGGGTGACCCAGTACTTC. The chain recombines TRBV20-1 with TRBJ2-5; 7 nucleotides agree with TRBD2. Trimming took 3 bases from V and 7 from J; bases not matched to a gene: 2. This CDR3 comprises 11 residues. Germline values: CDR1 DFQATT, CDR2 SNEGSKA (reference sequence).

CDR3 in DNA: TGTGCCAGCAGCCATGGGGGGTACAACACTGAAGCTTTCTTT. As protein: CASSHGGYNTEAFF. The genes are TRBV14 and TRBJ1-1; D might be TRBD1 (5 bases). V was pared by 3 bases and J by 2 bases, with 10 bases between. Germline CDR1 SGHDN, CDR2 FVKESK. The CDR3 runs to 14 residues.

This chain connects TRBV29-1 to TRBJ1-2; D gene unclear. CDR1 and CDR2 (germline): SQVTM, ANQGSEA. Trimming pared 7 bases from V and 5 bases from J, leaving 14 bases between. This CDR3 has 12 residues. CDR3 sequence: CSAQRRQYGYTF. For the CDR3, the DNA is TGCAGCGCTCAAAGACGGCAGTATGGCTACACCTTC.

Comments on this clone: The same CDR3 arises from other DNA sequences in this sample as well. The chain is built from TRBV27 and TRBJ1-5, with a weak D call TRBD1 (5 bases). Trimming removed 2 bases at V and 0 bases at J, with 5 bases between. The germline V gene encodes CDR1 MNHEY and CDR2 SMNVEV (reference sequence). The CDR3 extends over 14 amino acids. CDR3 DNA sequence: TGTGCCAGCAGTTTAAGGGGTAGCAATCAGCCCCAGCATTTT. The encoded protein is CASSLRGSNQPQHF.

J is TRBJ1-3 and V is TRBV7-9; D is ambiguous. CDR1 and CDR2 from the germline V gene are SEHNR and FQNEAQ (reference sequence). Trimming pared 6 bases from V and 3 bases from J, leaving 12 bases between. The CDR3 spans 14 residues. The CDR3 bases are TGTGCCAGCAGAGAGAGGGTGCTTGGAAACACCATATATTTT. Protein: CASRERVLGNTIYF.

This sequence joins TRBV29-1 and TRBJ2-7, with D maybe TRBD1 (6 bases). With 6 bases removed from V and 7 bases from J, the gap between germline ends came to 13 bases. The CDR3 contains 11 residues. Germline CDR1 SQVTM, CDR2 ANQGSEA. This chain's CDR3 is CSVPQGIEQYF. As DNA, the CDR3 is TGCAGCGTCCCACAGGGTATTGAGCAGTACTTC.

Only one count was recorded for this clone. This sequence joins TRBV2 and TRBJ2-7; 7 bases fit TRBD1. Trimming at V came to 5 bases and at J to 0 bases, leaving 7 bases not matched to a gene. Germline V gene lookup returns CDR1 SNHLY and CDR2 FYNNEI. This CDR3 has 15 residues. CDR3 nucleotides: TGTGCCAGCAGTCGACTCGGGACAGTCTCCTACGAGCAGTACTTC. Its translation is CASSRLGTVSYEQYF. Full variable domain (outside the CDR3, taken from reference TRBV2 and TRBJ2-7): EPEVTQTPSHQVTQMGQEVILRCVPISNHLYFYWYRQILGQKVEFLVSFYNNEISEKSEIFDDQFSVERPDGSNFTLKIRSTKLEDSAMYFCASSRLGTVSYEQYFGPGTRLTVT.

This chain uses TRBV11-2 with TRBJ2-5; D is perhaps TRBD2 (6 bases). This CDR3 has 15 residues. With 7 bases removed from V and 3 bases from J, the gap between germline ends came to 18 bases. Germline V gives CDR1 SGHAT, CDR2 FQNNGV. In DNA form, the CDR3 reads TGTGCCAGCACCCGACTAGAACCTTTAAAAGAGACCCAGTACTTC. It yields the protein CASTRLEPLKETQYF.

This clone has a single count. J is TRBJ2-7 and V is TRBV27; D unclear. V was pared by 8 bases and J by 5 bases, with 10 bases between. Germline V gene data show CDR1 as MNHEY and CDR2 as SMNVEV (reference sequence). The CDR3 is made up of 11 amino acids. The CDR3 loop reads CASGPNNEQYF. The CDR3 nucleotides read TGTGCCAGCGGGCCTAATAACGAGCAGTACTTC.

This clone came up once. The chain recombines TRBV7-9 with TRBJ1-1; TRBD1 is a possible D gene (5 bases). V lost 7 bases and J 7 bases, leaving 16 bases between the germline ends. Per the germline V gene, CDR1 is SEHNR and CDR2 is FQNEAQ (reference sequence). The CDR3 length is 13 residues. CDR3 sequence: CASTYGATSEAFF. In DNA form, the CDR3 reads TGTGCCAGCACCTATGGGGCGACCAGTGAAGCTTTCTTT.

The gene calls are TRBV27 and TRBJ1-6; 8 bases line up with TRBD1. This CDR3 spans 16 amino acids. Looked up from germline, CDR1 is MNHEY and CDR2 is SMNVEV (reference sequence). V lost 5 bases and J lost 10; bases outside the gene matches: 13. The CDR3 nucleotides read TGTGCCAGCAGTCCAATACCCGGGACAGGAAGATCACCCCTCCACTTT. This translates into CASSPIPGTGRSPLHF.

The rearrangement links TRBV10-3 to TRBJ2-3, with 14 positions matching TRBD2. CDR1 ENHRY and CDR2 SYGVKD come from the germline V gene. The CDR3 runs 17 residues. Germline trimming cut 7 bases from V and 2 bases from J; bases unmatched to any gene: 8. CDR3 sequence reads: CAINPGTSGGTTDTQYF. The DNA of the CDR3 is TGTGCCATCAACCCTGGGACTAGCGGGGGAACCACAGATACGCAGTATTTT.

The count of this clone is one. This rearrangement joins TRBV27 to TRBJ2-3; D uncertain. Trimming took 6 bases from V and 7 from J, leaving 14 bases between them. The CDR3 is 13 residues long. Germline V gene data show CDR1 as MNHEY and CDR2 as SMNVEV (reference sequence). For the CDR3, the DNA is TGTGCCAGCAGCCCTCAATCTCTTAATACGCAGTATTTT. As protein: CASSPQSLNTQYF.

This chain uses TRBV2 with TRBJ2-5; D is uncertain. The CDR3 loop spans 13 amino acids. The germline gives CDR1 SNHLY, CDR2 FYNNEI. V was trimmed by 7 bases and J by 2 bases, leaving 11 bases between them. CDR3 protein: CASIVKGQETQYF. CDR3 DNA sequence: TGTGCCAGCATCGTTAAAGGGCAAGAGACCCAGTACTTC.

The rearrangement joins TRBV5-1 to TRBJ2-1, with 16 nucleotides matching TRBD2. The germline gives CDR1 SGHRS, CDR2 YFSETQ. Unmatched junction bases numbered 3, after V lost 4 bases and J lost 2 bases. The CDR3 consists of 17 residues. CDR3 sequence: CASSTGTSGRAYNEQFF. Written as DNA, the CDR3 is TGCGCCAGCAGCACAGGGACTAGCGGGAGGGCCTACAATGAGCAGTTCTTC.

This clone was counted once. The rearrangement links TRBV27 to TRBJ1-4; D unclear. Germline V gene lookup returns CDR1 MNHEY and CDR2 SMNVEV (reference sequence). V was cut by 1 base and J by 2 bases, with 2 bases left in between. This CDR3 spans 13 amino acids. In nucleotides, the CDR3 is TGTGCCAGCAGTTTATTTACTAATGAAAAACTGTTTTTT. As protein: CASSLFTNEKLFF.